The text below deals with one TCR beta chain. Its specificity is unknown. Profiled with immunoSEQ multiplex PCR; TCRdb holds only in-frame clones, not every one. The table shows 73,000 or so clones, with about 64% occurring only once. The germline gives CDR1 GTSNPN, CDR2 SVGIG (reference sequence). The V gene end was trimmed by 4 bases and the J gene end by 6 bases; junction bases not matched to a gene: 9. The CDR3 is 15 residues long. These data are taken from a study of cytotoxic CD8 clonotypes in ibrutinib-treated CLL. General study findings and limits: Age-matched healthy donor levels were exceeded by baseline clonality, which tracked circulating CD8+ T-cell counts. Sampling times, which were not matched between the groups, differed between sustained-remission patients and progressing patients.

This sequence originates from a human donor with chronic lymphocytic leukemia. The chain links TRBV30 to TRBJ2-1; 10 nucleotides align to TRBD1. The sequenced sample was PBMCs, obtained after 12 months of ibrutinib treatment. The CDR3 bases are TGTGCCTGGATGGTCGCGGGACAGGGGCTCAATGAGCAGTTCTTC. The encoded protein is CAWMVAGQGLNEQFF.